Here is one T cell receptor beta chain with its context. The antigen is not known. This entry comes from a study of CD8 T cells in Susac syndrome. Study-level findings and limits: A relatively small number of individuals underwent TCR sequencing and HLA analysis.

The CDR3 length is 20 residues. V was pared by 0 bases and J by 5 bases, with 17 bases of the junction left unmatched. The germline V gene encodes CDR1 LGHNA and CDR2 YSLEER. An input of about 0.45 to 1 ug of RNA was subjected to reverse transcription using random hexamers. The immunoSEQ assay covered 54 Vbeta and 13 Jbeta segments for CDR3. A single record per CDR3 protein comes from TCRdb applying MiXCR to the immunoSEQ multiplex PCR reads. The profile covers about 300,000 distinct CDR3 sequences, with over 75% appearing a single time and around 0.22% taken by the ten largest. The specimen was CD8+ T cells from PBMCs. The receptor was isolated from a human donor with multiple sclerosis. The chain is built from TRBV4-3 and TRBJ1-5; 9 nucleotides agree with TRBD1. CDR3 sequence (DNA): TGCGCCAGCAGCCAAGATTTCGACGGTAGGACAGGGGAAAGGGATCAGCCCCAGCATTTT. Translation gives CASSQDFDGRTGERDQPQHF.